One and the same sample provided the 27 T cell receptor beta chains below, sequenced in a study of cytomegalovirus exposure and HLA in healthy donors (dated by TCRdb to about 2017). The receptor library was made with the immunoSEQ multiplex PCR assay. For the multiplex PCR, a mixture combining 60 forward primers for TCR Vbeta segments and 13 reverse primers for TCR Jbeta segments was used. As stored in TCRdb, this immuneACCESS dataset retains in-frame rearrangements with V and J assigned. A fraction of the clones does not appear; measured against another copy, unresolved V genes explain less than half of the discrepancy, and the remainder lacks a known reason. Here the sample has roughly 100,000 clones; 77% occur a single time. The top ten clonotypes cover 7.5% to 10% of the sample. Sequenced material: PBMCs. The receptor source for this set is a woman aged 40 to 55 in good health and CMV-seropositive.

The rearrangement uses TRBV4-1 and TRBJ1-4, with D tentatively TRBD1 (6 bases). Looked up from germline, CDR1 is MGHRA and CDR2 is YSYEKL. Trimming pared 0 bases from V and 7 bases from J, leaving 18 bases between. CDR3 length: 17 residues. CDR3 nucleotides: TGCGCCAGCAGCCAAGAGGCGCTACAGGGTGAAGGTGAAAAACTGTTTTTT. Its protein product is CASSQEALQGEGEKLFF.

CDR3 amino acids: CASSAMSRNTEAFF. CDR3 nucleotide sequence: TGCGCCAGCAGTGCAATGAGTAGGAACACTGAAGCTTTCTTT. The chain uses TRBV10-1 and TRBJ1-1; the D is unclear. V lost 4 bases, J lost 1 base, and 10 bases lay in between. CDR3 size: 14 residues. CDR1 is WNHNN and CDR2 is SYGVQD in the germline V gene (reference sequence).

J is TRBJ1-3 and V is TRBV4-1; D call uncertain. Trimming stripped 2 bases from V and 2 bases from J, with 16 bases between. Germline loops: CDR1 MGHRA, CDR2 YSYEKL. The length of the CDR3 is 17 residues. The CDR3 nucleotides read TGCGCCAGCAGCCAAACCCCCCGGAGGGTGGCTGGAAACACCATATATTTT. Its translation is CASSQTPRRVAGNTIYF.

The gene calls are TRBV7-6 and TRBJ2-7; no definite D call. Deletions cut 5 bases from V and 1 base from J, with 9 bases between. In germline, CDR1 is SGHVS, CDR2 FNYEAQ. The CDR3 runs to 13 residues. The CDR3 spells CASSPRASYEQYF. CDR3 coding DNA: TGTGCCAGCAGCCCTAGAGCGTCCTACGAGCAGTACTTC. The whole variable domain, remainder taken from reference TRBV7-6 and TRBJ2-7, is GAGVSQSPRYKVTKRGQDVALRCDPISGHVSLYWYRQALGQGPEFLTYFNYEAQQDKSGLPNDRFSAERPEGSISTLTIQRTEQRDSAMYRCASSPRASYEQYFGPGTRLTVT.

V and J are TRBV4-2 and TRBJ2-3; 7 nucleotides align to TRBD2. This CDR3 comprises 15 residues. The V gene end was trimmed by 4 bases and the J gene end by 5 bases; junction bases not matched to a gene: 9. CDR1 and CDR2 from the germline V gene are LGHNA and YNFKEQ. CDR3 in DNA: TGTGCCAGCAGCCCGACTAGCTGGTTCGGAGATACGCAGTATTTT. This codes for CASSPTSWFGDTQYF.

The chain recombines TRBV7-8 with TRBJ2-1; 8 bases map to TRBD2. V was pared by 0 bases and J by 10 bases, with 11 bases of the junction left unmatched. The CDR3 covers 16 residues. The germline V gene encodes CDR1 SGHVS and CDR2 FQNEAQ. The CDR3: CASSLAGWASGREQFF. DNA of the CDR3: TGTGCCAGCAGCTTAGCGGGTTGGGCTAGCGGGCGGGAGCAGTTCTTC.

The chain uses TRBV29-1 and TRBJ2-7, with D unresolved. Deletions cut 5 bases from V and 3 bases from J, with 11 bases between. The germline V gene has CDR1 SQVTM and CDR2 ANQGSEA. This CDR3 comprises 12 residues. The CDR3 protein is CSVLFSHYEQYF. CDR3 nucleotides: TGCAGCGTTCTCTTTAGTCACTACGAGCAGTACTTC.

This clone has just one count. The J gene is TRBJ1-2, the V gene TRBV9, with 9 bases matching TRBD1. V dropped 2 bases and J dropped 5; count of bases not matched to a gene: 4. The CDR3 spans 14 residues. In germline, CDR1 is SGDLS, CDR2 YYNGEE. CDR3 region: CASSVEDRGYGYTF. As DNA, the CDR3 is TGTGCCAGCAGCGTGGAGGACAGGGGATATGGCTACACCTTC.

The chain is built from TRBV5-1 and TRBJ2-2, with unresolved D. The V gene lost 4 bases and the J gene lost 1 base, with 8 bases spanning the gap. Looked up from germline, CDR1 is SGHRS and CDR2 is YFSETQ. CDR3 length: 14 residues. CDR3 DNA: TGCGCCAGCAGCCCACTGAGGAACACCGGGGAGCTGTTTTTT. It translates to CASSPLRNTGELFF.

V and J are TRBV7-9 and TRBJ2-7; D is possibly TRBD2 (6 bases). This CDR3 region has 17 residues. Trimming shortened V by 4 bases and J by 3 bases, and 22 bases separated the two germline ends. The germline CDR1 and CDR2 sequences are SEHNR and FQNEAQ (reference sequence). The CDR3 here is CASSSRLRGESIYEQYF. Written as DNA, the CDR3 is TGTGCCAGCAGCTCCCGGTTGCGGGGTGAGAGCATCTACGAGCAGTACTTC.

The V and J genes are TRBV9 and TRBJ1-3; D is perhaps TRBD1 (6 bases). Trimming removed 0 bases from V and 6 bases from J, with 16 bases in between. The germline V gene encodes CDR1 SGDLS and CDR2 YYNGEE. The CDR3 covers 16 residues. CDR3 coding DNA: TGTGCCAGCAGCGTAGGCCTCTTGGGGGCCTCAAACACCATATATTTT. It yields the protein CASSVGLLGASNTIYF.

The chain has TRBV5-1 and TRBJ2-7; D possibly corresponds to TRBD2 (7 bases). The CDR3 runs 20 residues. Trimming removed 1 base at V and 0 bases at J, with 26 bases between. Germline lookup yields CDR1 SGHRS and CDR2 YFSETQ. The CDR3 sequence: CASSLRGRGLQRVSSYEQYF. The CDR3 region has the DNA TGCGCCAGCAGCTTGCGGGGGCGGGGGTTACAGCGGGTAAGCTCCTACGAGCAGTACTTC.

This rearrangement joins TRBV7-8 to TRBJ1-2, with D perhaps matching TRBD1 (5 bases). Per germline, CDR1 SGHVS and CDR2 FQNEAQ. This CDR3 has 14 residues. V shed 5 bases and J shed 7 bases, with 17 bases lying between them. The CDR3 here is CASSANRQGGGYTF. In DNA form, the CDR3 reads TGTGCCAGCAGCGCCAACAGGCAGGGAGGTGGCTACACCTTC. The whole variable domain, filled in from reference TRBV7-8 and TRBJ1-2, reads GAGVSQSPRYKVAKRGQDVALRCDPISGHVSLFWYQQALGQGPEFLTYFQNEAQLDKSGLPSDRFFAERPEGSVSTLKIQRTQQEDSAVYLCASSANRQGGGYTFGSGTRLTVV.

Only a few counts were recorded for this clone. The V call is TRBV29-1, the J call TRBJ1-3, with 10 bases identical to TRBD1. The CDR3 totals 17 residues. Germline V gene sequence: CDR1 SQVTM, CDR2 ANQGSEA. V shed 6 bases, J shed 0 bases, and the junction held 11 bases outside the gene matches. The CDR3 DNA is TGCAGCGTGGCCGGGACAGGGGAAGGGCTCTCTGGAAACACCATATATTTT. Translation gives CSVAGTGEGLSGNTIYF.

This clone was recorded once. This rearrangement joins TRBV4-2 to TRBJ2-1; no clear D. The CDR3 sequence is 13 residues long. Between the trimmed V and J ends, which lost 0 bases and 8 bases, there was a span of 8 bases. Germline-derived CDR1 and CDR2 are LGHNA and YNFKEQ. The CDR3 sequence: CASSQESDDEQFF. The DNA of the CDR3 is TGTGCCAGCAGCCAAGAATCAGATGATGAGCAGTTCTTC.

The V and J genes are TRBV28 and TRBJ2-3; 7 bases are shared with TRBD2. Germline loops: CDR1 MDHEN, CDR2 SYDVKM. The V and J ends lost 2 bases and 0 bases, in that order; junction bases with no gene match: 11. The CDR3 loop spans 18 amino acids. CDR3 sequence reads: CASSLNRWGGTSTDTQYF. DNA for the CDR3: TGTGCCAGCAGTTTAAACCGGTGGGGGGGAACTAGCACAGATACGCAGTATTTT.

The chain is built from TRBV5-1 and TRBJ2-2; 7 bases align to TRBD2. Germline values: CDR1 SGHRS, CDR2 YFSETQ. The V gene end was trimmed by 3 bases and the J gene end by 0 bases; junction bases not matched to a gene: 5. This CDR3 spans 16 amino acids. The CDR3: CASSYPSGTNTGELFF. CDR3 bases: TGCGCCAGCAGCTACCCTAGCGGAACGAACACCGGGGAGCTGTTTTTT.

This clone has more than one count but fewer than ten. The chain employs TRBV11-2 and TRBJ2-7; 8 bases line up with TRBD2. This CDR3 is 14 amino acids long. Germline lookup yields CDR1 SGHAT and CDR2 FQNNGV. The V and J ends lost 0 bases and 4 bases, in that order; junction bases with no gene match: 2. The DNA for the CDR3 is TGTGCCAGCAGCTTAGAGCCGGGGGGGTACGAGCAGTACTTC. Translating it yields CASSLEPGGYEQYF.

The V call is TRBV6-1, the J call TRBJ2-1; D gene ambiguous. The CDR3 contains 12 residues. Trimming left V 7 bases short and J 4 bases short, with 8 bases between. From germline, CDR1 is MNHNS and CDR2 SASEGT. Here the CDR3 DNA reads TGTGCCAGCAAAAGAGTTTACAATGAGCAGTTCTTC. Residues: CASKRVYNEQFF.

This chain connects TRBV14 to TRBJ1-1; D perhaps matches TRBD1 (5 bases). The V end lost 2 bases, the J end lost 7 bases, and 8 bases lay between the germline ends. The CDR3 length is 12 residues. Looked up from germline, CDR1 is SGHDN and CDR2 is FVKESK. CDR3 bases: TGTGCCAGCAGCCAATGGGGACTTGAAGCTTTCTTT. Translated, it gives CASSQWGLEAFF.

V is TRBV28 and J is TRBJ2-2; D remains ambiguous. Per the germline V gene, CDR1 is MDHEN and CDR2 is SYDVKM. The CDR3 length is 14 residues. V gave up 10 bases and J gave up 0 bases, with 12 bases separating them. CDR3 loop: CAILQEANTGELFF. In nucleotides, the CDR3 is TGTGCCATCCTACAAGAGGCGAACACCGGGGAGCTGTTTTTT.

J is TRBJ1-1 and V is TRBV7-9, with 8 nucleotides matching TRBD1. V trimming: 4 bases; J trimming: 6 bases; junction bases outside the gene matches: 4. Germline loops: CDR1 SEHNR, CDR2 FQNEAQ (reference sequence). This CDR3 has 13 residues. The CDR3: CASSYGTGAEAFF. In DNA, the CDR3 is TGTGCCAGCAGCTATGGGACAGGCGCTGAAGCTTTCTTT.

This sequence joins TRBV5-4 and TRBJ1-6, with D tentatively TRBD1 (5 bases). The CDR3 has 17 amino acids. V was clipped by 6 bases and J by 0 bases, with 16 bases between them. CDR1 is SGHNT and CDR2 is YYREEE in the germline V gene (reference sequence). CDR3: CASTHRDFSSYNSPLHF. As DNA, the CDR3 is TGTGCCAGCACCCATCGGGACTTTAGCTCCTATAATTCACCCCTCCACTTT.

The chain uses TRBV2 and TRBJ2-7; TRBD1 agrees at 7 bases. After removal of 7 bases from V and 4 bases from J, the junction contained 13 bases not matched to a gene. The CDR3 has 15 amino acids. Germline CDR1 reads SNHLY; CDR2 reads FYNNEI. Written as DNA, the CDR3 is TGTGCCAGCACTCCCAGACAGGGTGGAAGGTACGAGCAGTACTTC. Translated: CASTPRQGGRYEQYF.

This chain joins TRBV4-3 and TRBJ2-3, with TRBD2 matching over 7 bases. V was clipped by 4 bases and J by 2 bases; unmatched bases: 6. Per germline, CDR1 LGHNA and CDR2 YSLEER. The CDR3 is 15 residues long. The CDR3 DNA reads as TGCGCCAGCAGCCCCCCGGGGGGTTACACAGATACGCAGTATTTT. It yields the protein CASSPPGGYTDTQYF.

The chain couples TRBV28 to TRBJ2-7; 16 bases agree with TRBD2. CDR3 length: 21 residues. Germline V gives CDR1 MDHEN, CDR2 SYDVKM. Trimming at V came to 3 bases and at J to 2 bases, leaving 16 bases not matched to a gene. CDR3 sequence (DNA): TGTGCCAGCAGTTTTGCACCTCGGGGGACTAGCGGGAGGGGCCCGGCCTACGAGCAGTACTTC. Its protein is CASSFAPRGTSGRGPAYEQYF.

The rearrangement joins TRBV27 to TRBJ2-7; D is uncertain. Between the trimmed V and J ends, which lost 2 bases and 1 base, there was a span of 12 bases. The CDR3 is 15 residues long. CDR1 is MNHEY and CDR2 is SMNVEV in the germline V gene (reference sequence). The CDR3 region is CASSLRPPESYEQYF. CDR3 in DNA: TGTGCCAGCAGTTTACGTCCCCCGGAGTCCTACGAGCAGTACTTC.